This TCR beta chain comes out of a study of neurological immune-mediated disorders. Study-wide points: Patients with HTLV-1-associated myelopathy showed the most TCR clonal expansion. Those with multiple sclerosis showed the least, falling below healthy controls.

Whenever a sequencing run was performed, it yielded over 190 million TCR-beta sequences from 15-18 subjects. TCRdb re-called the 5' RACE reads with MiXCR, one entry per CDR3 protein. The sample holds some 46,000 distinct CDR3 sequences; roughly 4% are singletons and the top ten take approximately 5.3%. The CDR3 consists of 15 residues. CDR1 and CDR2 from the germline V gene are LGHNA and YSLEER. V lost 1 base to trimming and J lost 8 bases, with 14 bases between them. Unsorted libraries were prepared from 2 million PBMCs held at -80 C. This clonotype was observed at least ten times. Its antigen is not identified.

This chain joins TRBV4-3 and TRBJ1-4; a possible D gene is TRBD1 (5 bases). What was sequenced was PBMCs. The TCR sequence derives from a woman aged 55-69 years with multiple sclerosis. The CDR3 here is CASSQGPGPTEKLFF. As DNA, the CDR3 is TGCGCCAGCAGCCAAGGGCCGGGACCGACCGAAAAACTGTTTTTT.